This TCR beta chain appears in the sequencing data of a study of cytomegalovirus exposure and HLA in healthy donors (dated 2017 in TCRdb). Regarding the research as a whole: According to an earlier analysis of 550 to 750 of the donors, about 179 million T cells yielded 120 million or so unique TCR beta sequences and 276 Gb of sequence data. The genetic ancestry cluster associated with self-reported Caucasian donors included 81% of the approximately 410 genotyped donors. Class I and class II HLA loci were covered by the typing at four-digit resolution. On average, 235,054 unique TCR beta nucleotide sequences were sequenced per donor among a few hundred genotyped donors of the cohort, with roughly 18% of those sequences being non-productive. A later analysis re-analyzed previously published TCR beta repertoires from approximately 670 donors and added high-resolution HLA genotyping to study TCR occurrence patterns. The number of typed donors differed by locus: about 629-630 for A, B, C, DRB1 and DQB1; some 500 for DQA1; around 610 for DPA1; and roughly 450 for DPB1. The study aimed to test whether signatures of past pathogen exposure could be identified by cataloging public T cell receptors. Alongside the repertoire data, information on donor age, sex, ethnicity and CMV serostatus was compiled. A later genetic analysis took genome-wide SNP genotypes for about three fifths of the 666 donors and used that subset as a discovery cohort. About five DR-DQ haplotypes were handled as single units for association and clustering because linkage in the cohort was strong. To decide whether each TCR beta V gene segment behaved as functional or pseudogenic, an earlier analysis of over 500 of the donors relied on high-throughput TCR beta sequencing. Besides the first cohort of around 700 subjects, a separate validation cohort made up of 95 to 150 different subjects was used. The study used immunosequencing to profile the T cell repertoires of some 600 subjects and linked those repertoires to cytomegalovirus serostatus. To predict cytomegalovirus infection status, the study combined high-throughput TCR immunosequencing, statistical association of individual TCRs with disease status, and machine learning. Approximately 310 gigabases of sequencing data and approximately 91 million unique TCR sequences made up an early release that covered fewer than 650 HLA-typed donors. Rather than using new phenotypic data, the later analysis identified candidate immune exposures from TCR beta sequences and from how often those sequences occurred across donors. All discovery cohort repertoires had been generated on a single sequencing platform.

This clone was counted only a few times. Its antigen is currently not known. Nothing much larger sits one base from this clone, and base qualities are not available. The cohort consisted of some 670 healthy bone marrow donors. At the time of sampling, every cohort member was nominally healthy, though immune exposures that went unrecorded were likely present. The donor was CMV seropositive and belonged to the group of 250 to 300 seropositive cohort members. Every donor gave a peripheral blood sample, and the peripheral blood mononuclear cells from that sample were used for TCR beta sequencing. Genomic DNA extraction from the blood cell samples was performed with the Qiagen DNeasy Blood Extraction Kit. Summary of the overall study and its limitations: Compared with the approximately 720-donor mean, donors in an Asian-associated ancestry cluster had fewer N-insertions in productive TCRs, according to a later genetic analysis. A later analysis found that most CMV-associated TCR beta chains appeared HLA-restricted, with HLA associations seemingly driven largely by CMV exposure. A cluster of highly shared sequence variants was judged likely to be a technical artifact of the sequencing pipeline. Roughly uniform sequencing depth across donors was assumed in presence/absence analyses, although this assumption may not hold. Strong co-occurrence of HLA alleles, especially DR and DQ, made assigning TCR associations to individual alleles difficult. In vitro tests confirmed that a few of the cytomegalovirus-associated TCR beta chains recognize cytomegalovirus antigens. Several of the top co-occurrence clusters appeared to be linked to parvovirus B19, influenza, CMV and Epstein-Barr virus, according to a later analysis. Because counts were too low, roughly 16 rarely observed V segments, including chromosome 9 orphons, were left out of the earlier analysis of 587 of the donors. The cohort was sequenced for TCR beta chains only, and without alpha or paired-chain data the features that could be detected were limited. The authors suggested that the approach could potentially be generalized to other disease states and immunological phenotypes. In an earlier analysis of about 540 of the donors, most TCR beta V segments were observed in productive rearrangements about 87% or about 30% of the time, broadly matching IMGT annotations. CMV serostatus was the only immune exposure information available for the cohort. Correlated functional status among segregating V segments might be attributable to linkage disequilibrium, but an unknown experimental factor could not be ruled out. Specific HLA alleles were associated with about 17,000 TCR beta sequences at a false discovery rate of 0.05 in a later analysis. A further reported finding was that TCR beta sequences accurately predicted the HLA-A and HLA-B alleles for most subjects in the first cohort. The study gave a list of roughly 150 TCR beta chains associated with cytomegalovirus. The classifier was reported to diagnose cytomegalovirus status with high specificity and sensitivity in both the original cohort and the validation cohort. Because HLA typing was unavailable for some donors at each locus, only the typed subset was used in association tests. A later analysis found that HLA-associated TCR beta chains were more clonally expanded and had lower generation probabilities than equally common non-associated chains. According to a later analysis, TCR association rates differed among HLA loci, with DRB1 alleles showing the most associated TCRs and HLA-C alleles showing the fewest. The 87-base-pair reads could not distinguish some IMGT-functional V segments, including TRBV6-2 and TRBV6-3, so those segments were excluded. Most TCR sequences were seen in very few donors, while some public TCRs were found in many individuals. In a later genetic analysis, a missense DCLRE1C variant was associated with V-gene and J-gene trimming of TCR beta chains, and the association was replicated in an independent cohort.

The method behind the library was the immunoSEQ multiplex PCR assay. A mixture of 60 forward primers for TCR Vbeta segments and 13 reverse primers for TCR Jbeta segments was used in the multiplex PCR. Amplification of the CDR3 region of rearranged TCR beta genes was performed with a multiplex PCR assay on genomic DNA. On the Illumina HiSeq System, the amplified TCR beta libraries were sequenced as 87-base-pair reads. The source study handled its data this way. A later analysis counted about 80 million unique TCR beta chains across the 500 to 850 repertoires, and about 10 million of these chains were shared by at least two donors. A nearest-neighbor algorithm error-corrected the raw reads and collapsed the reads into unique sequences, merging closely related sequences to remove PCR and sequencing errors. Alignment of CDR3 sequences to IMGT reference sequences was used to assign V, D and J gene segments. For a sequence to be retained, at least a six-nucleotide match to both a V gene segment and a J gene segment was required. Rearrangements were called productive when the CDR3 lacked stop codons and stayed in frame with V and J; all others were non-productive. CDR3 was defined according to IMGT convention as the region running from the second conserved V-encoded cysteine to the conserved J-encoded phenylalanine. In an earlier analysis of more than 550 of the donors, sequences lacking an unambiguous match to a single V gene segment were excluded. An earlier analysis of under 750 of the donors called V segments functional above 56.7% productive rearrangements and segregating when the between-donor standard deviation exceeded 5%. A statistical classification framework was built to diagnose cytomegalovirus status from the catalog of TCR beta chain sequences. V and J gene assignment, in a later analysis, came from comparing TCR nucleotide sequences with IMGT/GENE-DB human TR gene sequences. The TCRdist pipeline was used in a later analysis to assign CDR3 sequences and most-parsimonious VDJ recombination scenarios. In a later analysis, each TCR beta chain was defined by its CDR3 amino acid sequence together with its V-gene family, and reads lacking a unique V-gene family were excluded. A later analysis removed 600 or so highly shared, low-generation-probability nucleotide sequences to deal with suspected cross-contamination and a sequencing artifact. A later analysis calculated a clonal expansion index for each public chain from normalized within-repertoire ranks of inferred template counts. A later analysis computed generation probabilities with a VDJ recombination model fitted to out-of-frame rearrangements, and checked the results against IGoR. In a later analysis, hypergeometric tests were used to score TCR-TCR, TCR-HLA and TCR-CMV co-occurrence, with a repertoire-size bias correction applied to TCR pairs. In a later analysis, false discovery rates were estimated by permuting HLA or CMV assignments 20 times. A later analysis grouped co-occurring TCRs with DBSCAN, adding TCRdist sequence similarity when clustering within HLA-allele-positive subsets. Co-occurrence clustering excluded repertoires with fewer than 30,000 or more than 120,000 public chains, plus five with anomalous nucleotide sharing. TCRdb stores this immuneACCESS table with in-frame sequences only. Part of the clones is absent; in the studies checked, under half of the shortfall reflects unresolved V genes, and no reason is known for the rest. V and J calls plus clone size are reproduced from that table; the DNA served to infer D and trimming. The sample table holds 90,000 or so clones, of which over 55% were seen once. The ten most abundant clones make up around 5.6% of the sample.

Trimming accounts for 5 bases at V and 7 bases at J, while the number of junction bases matched to no gene is 4. Taken from cysteine to phenylalanine, the CDR3 has 13 residues. CDR3 DNA only is kept here, 39 bases in frame from base 1. For CDR1 and CDR2, the germline V gene lists SGHVS and FQNEAQ. The chain is made from TRBV7-8 and TRBJ2-1; TRBD1 fits 8 bases in the junction. The clonotype comes from a boy between 10 and 17 years old in good health and CMV-seropositive. The sequenced sample consisted of PBMCs. The nucleotide sequence reads TGTGCCAGCAGCCTACACAGGGGGAATGAGCAGTTCTTC. This encodes CASSLHRGNEQFF.